This TCR beta chain was sequenced in a study of T cells in localized non-small cell lung cancer. General observations from the study: Adjacent lung was found to contain a median roughly 60 of the top 100 tumor clones. Increased T cell density in blood showed an association with longer overall survival. The greatest T cell clonality was found in uninvolved adjacent lung (higher than in tumor). Since sequencing was restricted to only one region of the tumor, intratumor heterogeneity remains a possibility.

On this clone: Its antigen is unidentified.

The CDR3 contains 16 residues. Trimming cost V 4 bases and J 7 bases; bases outside gene matches: 15. Germline V CDR1 and CDR2: MGHDK, SYGVNS. Some clones are missing from TCRdb's copy, which holds only in-frame ones; the method was immunoSEQ multiplex PCR. The repertoire holds around 100,000 clones, with roughly 90% as singletons. Sequences were derived from peripheral blood, sampled before any cancer treatment. V and J are TRBV25-1 and TRBJ2-7; 8 positions match TRBD1. The TCR originated in a man between 40 and 70 years old with stage I squamous cell lung carcinoma. This chain's CDR3 is CASSAYAGTGTREQYF. The CDR3 DNA reads TGTGCCAGCAGTGCCTATGCTGGGACAGGAACGAGGGAGCAGTACTTC.